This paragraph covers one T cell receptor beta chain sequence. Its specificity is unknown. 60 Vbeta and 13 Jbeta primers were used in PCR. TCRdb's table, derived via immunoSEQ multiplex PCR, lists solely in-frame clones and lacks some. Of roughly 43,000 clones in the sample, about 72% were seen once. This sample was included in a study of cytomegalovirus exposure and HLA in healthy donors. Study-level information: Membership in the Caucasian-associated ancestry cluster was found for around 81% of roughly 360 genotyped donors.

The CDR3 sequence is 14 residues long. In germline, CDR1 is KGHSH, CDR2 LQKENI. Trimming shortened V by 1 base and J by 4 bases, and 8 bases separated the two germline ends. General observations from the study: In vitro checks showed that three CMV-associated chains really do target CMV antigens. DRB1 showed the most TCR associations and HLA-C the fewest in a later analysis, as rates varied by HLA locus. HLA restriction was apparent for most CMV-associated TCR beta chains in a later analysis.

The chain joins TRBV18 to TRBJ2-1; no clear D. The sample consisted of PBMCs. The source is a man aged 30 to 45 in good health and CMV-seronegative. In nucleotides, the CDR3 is TGTGCCAGCTCACCACGGTCAGAATACAATGAGCAGTTCTTC. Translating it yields CASSPRSEYNEQFF.